The text below deals with one T cell receptor beta chain. The data derive from a study of T cell changes during pregnancy in multiple sclerosis. TCRdb keeps only in-frame clones here, not all; method: immunoSEQ multiplex PCR. The data contain 40,000 to 50,000 clones, approximately 89% of them singletons. Trimming shortened V by 1 base and J by 6 bases, and 13 bases separated the two germline ends. The CDR3 sequence is 15 residues long. Per the germline V gene, CDR1 is MDHEN and CDR2 is SYDVKM. The sequencing used CD4+ T cells from peripheral blood mononuclear cells, collected in the first trimester of pregnancy. The receptor comes from a female donor with multiple sclerosis, enrolled in a pregnancy study. This chain connects TRBV28 to TRBJ1-5; weak D call: TRBD1 (5 bases). Here the CDR3 DNA reads TGTGCCAGCAGTTTATTTATGGGGGAGGGTCAGCCCCAGCATTTT. Its protein product is CASSLFMGEGQPQHF.